This T cell receptor (beta chain) was captured in a study of cytomegalovirus exposure and HLA in healthy donors. Regarding this clone: The target antigen is unknown.

Broader study findings: The classifier, whose performance was assessed in both the original and validation cohorts, reportedly diagnosed cytomegalovirus status with high specificity and sensitivity. Researchers reported that a few CMV-associated chains were confirmed in vitro as CMV antigen-specific. A later analysis found first-cohort TCR clusters tended to co-occur in the 120 validation repertoires.

Measured with immunoSEQ multiplex PCR; TCRdb has only the in-frame clones, and not every one. The sample lists about 110,000 clones, more than 70% seen once, with approximately 2% in the top ten. A roughly 120-subject validation cohort, separate from the approximately 670-subject first cohort, supplied the donors. The source material was PBMCs. This TCR derives from a woman between 18 and 29 years old in good health and CMV-seronegative.

CDR3 sequence: CASSTPGGDTEAFF. The DNA for the CDR3 is TGTGCCAGCAGCACGCCCGGGGGGGACACTGAAGCTTTCTTT. The J gene is TRBJ1-1, the V gene TRBV7-9, with TRBD1 as a possible D gene (5 bases). CDR1 and CDR2 from the germline V gene are SEHNR and FQNEAQ (reference sequence). This CDR3 has 14 amino acids. Trimming pared 5 bases from V and 3 bases from J, leaving 13 bases between.